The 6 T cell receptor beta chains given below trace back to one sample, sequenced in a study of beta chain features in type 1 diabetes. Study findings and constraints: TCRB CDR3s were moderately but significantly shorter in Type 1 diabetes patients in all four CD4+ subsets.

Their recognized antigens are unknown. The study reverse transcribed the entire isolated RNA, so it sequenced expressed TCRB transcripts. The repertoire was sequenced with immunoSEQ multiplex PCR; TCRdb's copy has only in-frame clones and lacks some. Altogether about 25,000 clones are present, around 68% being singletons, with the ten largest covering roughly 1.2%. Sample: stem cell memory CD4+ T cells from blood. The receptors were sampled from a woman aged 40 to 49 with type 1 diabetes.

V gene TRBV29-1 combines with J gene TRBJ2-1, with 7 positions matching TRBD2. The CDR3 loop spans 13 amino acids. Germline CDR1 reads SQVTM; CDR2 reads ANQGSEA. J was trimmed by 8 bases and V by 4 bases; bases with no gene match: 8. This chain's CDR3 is CSVVGGGPYEQFF. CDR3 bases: TGCAGCGTTGTGGGGGGAGGGCCCTATGAGCAGTTCTTC.

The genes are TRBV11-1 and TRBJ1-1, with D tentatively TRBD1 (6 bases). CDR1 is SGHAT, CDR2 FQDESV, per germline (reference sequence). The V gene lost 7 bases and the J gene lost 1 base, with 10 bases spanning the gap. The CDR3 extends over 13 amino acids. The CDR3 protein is CASTLGQNTEAFF. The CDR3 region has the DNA TGTGCCAGCACCCTGGGACAGAACACTGAAGCTTTCTTT.

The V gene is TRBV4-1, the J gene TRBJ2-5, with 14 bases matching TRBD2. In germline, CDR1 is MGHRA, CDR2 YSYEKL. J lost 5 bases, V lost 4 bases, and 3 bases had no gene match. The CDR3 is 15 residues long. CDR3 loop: CASSLGLAGAETQYF. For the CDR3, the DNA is TGCGCCAGCAGCCTGGGACTAGCGGGAGCCGAGACCCAGTACTTC.

The chain's CDR3 is CSVEDLRGTGELFF. In DNA form, the CDR3 reads TGCAGCGTTGAAGATCTTCGGGGAACCGGGGAGCTGTTTTTT. V and J are TRBV29-1 and TRBJ2-2, with D maybe TRBD2 (5 bases). The V gene lost 0 bases and the J gene lost 5 bases, with 10 bases spanning the gap. There are 14 residues in the CDR3. CDR1 is SQVTM and CDR2 is ANQGSEA in the germline V gene.

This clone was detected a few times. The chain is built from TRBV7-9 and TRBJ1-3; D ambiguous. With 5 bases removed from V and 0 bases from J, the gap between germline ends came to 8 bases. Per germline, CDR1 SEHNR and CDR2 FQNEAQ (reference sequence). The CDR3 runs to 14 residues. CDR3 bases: TGTGCCAGCAGCCAATTACTCTCTGGAAACACCATATATTTT. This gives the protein CASSQLLSGNTIYF.

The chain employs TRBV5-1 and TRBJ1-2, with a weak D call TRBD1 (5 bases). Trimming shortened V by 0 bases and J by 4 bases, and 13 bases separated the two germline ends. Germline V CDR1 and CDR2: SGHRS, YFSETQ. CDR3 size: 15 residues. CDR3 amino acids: CASSLAGWGAYGYTF. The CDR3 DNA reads TGCGCCAGCAGCTTGGCCGGTTGGGGCGCCTATGGCTACACCTTC.